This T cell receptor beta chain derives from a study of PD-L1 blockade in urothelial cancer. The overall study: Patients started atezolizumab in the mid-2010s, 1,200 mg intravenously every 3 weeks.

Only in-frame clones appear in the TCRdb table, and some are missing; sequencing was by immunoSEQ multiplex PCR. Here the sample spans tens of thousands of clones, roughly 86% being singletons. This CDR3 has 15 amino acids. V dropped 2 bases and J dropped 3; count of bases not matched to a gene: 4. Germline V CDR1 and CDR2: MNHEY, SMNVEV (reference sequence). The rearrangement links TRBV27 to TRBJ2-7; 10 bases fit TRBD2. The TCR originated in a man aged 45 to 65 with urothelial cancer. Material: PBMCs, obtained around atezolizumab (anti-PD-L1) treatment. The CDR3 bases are TGTGCCAGCAGTTTACGAGCGGGAGGGATCTACGAGCAGTACTTC. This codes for CASSLRAGGIYEQYF.